Sequencing of this TCR beta chain was carried out in a study of CD8 T cells in Susac syndrome. Overall study: When their blood was taken, patients with Susac syndrome were therapy-naive, taking corticosteroids, or taking intravenous immunoglobulin alone.

This CDR3 spans 17 amino acids. Looked up from germline, CDR1 is LNHNV and CDR2 is YYDKDF (reference sequence). The ends lost 0 bases at V and 3 bases at J; junction bases unmatched: 7. From blood CD8+ and CD4+ T cells, TCR beta sequences were generated. The study's findings and limits: The CD4+ T cell repertoires of Susac syndrome were found to show no clonal expansion.

Reverse transcription of 0.5 to 1 ug RNA was carried out with random hexamers. The TCR beta CDR3 was amplified by immunoSEQ multiplex PCR across 54 Vbeta, 13 Jbeta. TCRdb passed the immunoSEQ multiplex PCR reads through MiXCR, listing each CDR3 protein once. The sample has 150,000 to 200,000 distinct CDR3 sequences, roughly 92% seen once; the top ten hold more than 0.095%. Concerning this clonotype itself: Its antigen is not known.

This receptor was identified in a human donor with Susac syndrome. V gene TRBV15 combines with J gene TRBJ2-2; 7 bases agree with TRBD1. Material for sequencing was CD4+ T cells from PBMCs. For the CDR3, the DNA is TGTGCCACCAGCAGAGATGGCAGGACAGGAGACACCGGGGAGCTGTTTTTT. Encoded protein: CATSRDGRTGDTGELFF.